This T cell receptor beta chain was captured in a study of OX40 agonist ivuxolimab in advanced cancers. Study context: Patients were given ivuxolimab, an antibody that agonizes OX40 (CD134). Earlier anti-PD-1, anti-PD-L1 or anti-CTLA-4 therapy was permitted; under 50% had received some.

Findings of the study overall: The work left the antigen specificity of expanded peripheral T cells undetermined. On average, a greater number of expanded clones characterised CD8+ T cells relative to CD4+.

Germline V gene sequence: CDR1 LNHDA, CDR2 SQIVND (reference sequence). This CDR3 is 14 amino acids long. Trimming cost V 5 bases and J 0 bases, with 8 bases left between them. Of note for this clone: The antigen remains unidentified.

Only in-frame clones appear in the TCRdb table, and some are missing; sequencing was by immunoSEQ multiplex PCR. The table records about 50,000 clones, about 88% of them present only once. This chain connects TRBV19 to TRBJ1-5; D uncertain. The sequencing here drew on CD4+ or CD8+ T cells sorted from blood, taken in a trial of the OX40 agonist ivuxolimab. The sequence derives from an adult with an advanced solid tumor such as melanoma, head and neck, liver or kidney cancer. The CDR3 spells CASSPRFSNQPQHF. The DNA for the CDR3 is TGTGCCAGTAGTCCCCGATTTAGCAATCAGCCCCAGCATTTT.